The 16 T cell receptor beta chains in this list originate from one sample, sequenced in a study of T cell responses to AZD1222 COVID-19 vaccine. Sequencing was performed with immunoSEQ multiplex PCR; in TCRdb, only in-frame clones are kept and a portion is missing. Among some 130,000 clones, around 90% were seen once, and the ten largest hold about 8.3%. Specimen: peripheral blood, collected on day 0 of AZD1222 vaccination. The receptors were gathered from an adult in good health.

This clone was counted once. This sequence joins TRBV10-3 and TRBJ2-5; the D is unclear. Germline values: CDR1 ENHRY, CDR2 SYGVKD. Between the trimmed V and J ends, which lost 10 bases and 1 base, there was a span of 10 bases. This CDR3 comprises 12 residues. CDR3 protein: CATAQAQETQYF. CDR3 DNA: TGTGCCACCGCCCAGGCCCAAGAGACCCAGTACTTC.

V gene TRBV5-1 combines with J gene TRBJ1-1, with D tentatively TRBD1 (6 bases). Per the germline V gene, CDR1 is SGHRS and CDR2 is YFSETQ. V was pared by 4 bases and J by 1 base, with 11 bases between. The CDR3 loop spans 14 amino acids. Written as DNA, the CDR3 is TGCGCCAGCAGCCGCTCGGGACAGAACACTGAAGCTTTCTTT. Its protein is CASSRSGQNTEAFF.

For the CDR3, the DNA is TGTGCCAGCAAACCGTCCGGAGGAGCGGGAATAGGCTCTGGAAACACCATATATTTT. Its translation is CASKPSGGAGIGSGNTIYF. The chain has TRBV13 and TRBJ1-3, with no clear D. Germline CDR1 PRHDT, CDR2 FYEKMQ (reference sequence). The CDR3 consists of 19 residues. V lost 7 bases to trimming and J lost 0 bases, with 25 bases between them.

The V and J genes are TRBV3-1 (or the pseudogene TRBV3-2) and TRBJ2-5; no clear D gene. V lost 4 bases and J 4 bases, leaving 7 bases between the germline ends. The V gene's germline CDR1 is LGHDT and CDR2 YNNKEL (reference sequence). This CDR3 has 12 amino acids. The CDR3 DNA is TGTGCCAGCAGCCTAGTCCGAGAGACCCAGTACTTC. Translated: CASSLVRETQYF.

The chain uses TRBV9 and TRBJ2-3, with TRBD1 as a possible D gene (5 bases). V was trimmed by 0 bases and J by 3 bases, leaving 11 bases between them. Germline CDR1 reads SGDLS; CDR2 reads YYNGEE. This CDR3 is built from 15 residues. CDR3 DNA: TGTGCCAGCAGCGTAGATGGGGCAGTGACAGATACGCAGTATTTT. This encodes CASSVDGAVTDTQYF.

The table lists this clone with a count of one. V usage is TRBV7-3 and J usage is TRBJ2-7; D possibly matches TRBD1 or TRBD2 (7 bases each). V was cut by 0 bases and J by 5 bases, with 14 bases left in between. The V gene's germline CDR1 is SGHTA and CDR2 FQGTGA. This CDR3 is 15 amino acids long. CDR3 sequence (DNA): TGTGCCAGCAGCTTAACGCAGGGGGGGCAAGACGAGCAGTACTTC. Its protein is CASSLTQGGQDEQYF.

V usage is TRBV28 and J usage is TRBJ2-7; the D is unclear. The germline V gene encodes CDR1 MDHEN and CDR2 SYDVKM. The CDR3 consists of 14 residues. Trimming took off 5 bases at V and 7 bases at J, with 18 bases between the two ends. The CDR3 is CASSISRPPEEQYF. CDR3 bases: TGTGCCAGCAGTATTAGCCGGCCCCCCGAAGAGCAGTACTTC.

The rearrangement links TRBV30 to TRBJ2-2; perhaps TRBD2 as D (7 bases). Between the trimmed V and J ends, which lost 1 base and 1 base, there was a span of 19 bases. The CDR3 loop spans 18 amino acids. Per germline, CDR1 GTSNPN and CDR2 SVGIG (reference sequence). The CDR3 loop reads CAWSALGGVMQNTGELFF. In DNA, the CDR3 is TGTGCCTGGAGTGCTTTAGGGGGGGTAATGCAGAACACCGGGGAGCTGTTTTTT.

The V and J genes are TRBV3-1 (or the pseudogene TRBV3-2) and TRBJ2-2, with TRBD1 matching 12 bases. Looked up from germline, CDR1 is LGHDT and CDR2 is YNNKEL (reference sequence). This CDR3 is built from 16 residues. V trimming: 6 bases; J trimming: 6 bases; junction bases outside the gene matches: 8. This CDR3 is CASRDAGTGGSGELFF. The CDR3 nucleotides are TGTGCCAGCAGGGACGCCGGGACAGGGGGCTCCGGGGAGCTGTTTTTT.

The chain has TRBV9 and TRBJ2-1; 9 bases are shared with TRBD1. J lost 5 bases, V lost 2 bases, and 5 bases had no gene match. The CDR3 spans 15 residues. Germline values: CDR1 SGDLS, CDR2 YYNGEE. The CDR3: CASSVGQGSHNEQFF. The CDR3 coding sequence is TGTGCCAGCAGCGTGGGACAGGGTAGCCACAATGAGCAGTTCTTC.

V gene TRBV5-4 combines with J gene TRBJ2-2; no clear D gene. The germline CDR1 and CDR2 sequences are SGHNT and YYREEE (reference sequence). V was clipped by 1 base and J by 2 bases, with 9 bases between them. The CDR3 contains 15 residues. The CDR3 is CASSLSGFNTGELFF. In nucleotides, the CDR3 is TGTGCCAGCAGCTTGTCAGGCTTTAACACCGGGGAGCTGTTTTTT.

The chain employs TRBV14 and TRBJ2-7, with no clear D. This CDR3 comprises 12 residues. Germline loops: CDR1 SGHDN, CDR2 FVKESK. The V end lost 2 bases, the J end lost 0 bases, and 2 bases lay between the germline ends. CDR3 sequence (DNA): TGTGCCAGCAGCCAAAACTCCTACGAGCAGTACTTC. Its protein is CASSQNSYEQYF.

J is TRBJ1-1 and V is TRBV18; D may be TRBD1 (6 bases). Germline CDR1 KGHSH, CDR2 LQKENI. The CDR3 sequence is 17 residues long. Trimming cost V 2 bases and J 10 bases, with 26 bases left between them. The CDR3 spells CASSPSNLAQGSLGAFF. For the CDR3, the DNA is TGTGCCAGCTCACCATCAAACCTCGCACAGGGAAGTTTAGGAGCTTTCTTT.

V usage is TRBV19 and J usage is TRBJ2-5; D unclear. Per germline, CDR1 LNHDA and CDR2 SQIVND (reference sequence). The CDR3 is 15 residues long. Trimming stripped 1 base from V and 1 base from J, with 10 bases between. CDR3 sequence reads: CASSIGGETQETQYF. The CDR3 nucleotides read TGTGCCAGTAGTATAGGTGGAGAAACCCAAGAGACCCAGTACTTC.

The chain uses TRBV28 and TRBJ1-5; 7 nucleotides agree with TRBD1. Germline assignment: CDR1 MDHEN and CDR2 SYDVKM. CDR3 length: 14 amino acids. V gave up 1 base and J gave up 7 bases; unmatched junction bases: 4. The CDR3 loop reads CASSLSPGGQPQHF. As DNA, the CDR3 is TGTGCCAGCAGTTTATCACCAGGGGGACAGCCCCAGCATTTT.

The gene calls are TRBV7-9 and TRBJ1-5; TRBD1 matches at 7 bases. V trimming: 5 bases; J trimming: 1 base; junction bases outside the gene matches: 5. The germline gives CDR1 SEHNR, CDR2 FQNEAQ (reference sequence). The CDR3 loop spans 15 amino acids. CDR3 nucleotide sequence: TGTGCCAGCAGCCCGGGACAGTTCAGCAATCAGCCCCAGCATTTT. This sequence encodes CASSPGQFSNQPQHF.